This T cell receptor beta chain derives from a study of blood T cell repertoires in COVID-19. Trimming took off 0 bases at V and 6 bases at J, with 8 bases between the two ends. This CDR3 is built from 13 residues. Germline CDR1 reads MGHRA; CDR2 reads YSYEKL. Sequenced by immunoSEQ multiplex PCR; TCRdb stores in-frame clones only, minus some. The sample records 210,000 or so clones, about 87% being singletons. The clonotype originates from a young woman who had been exposed to COVID-19. The chain joins TRBV4-1 to TRBJ1-1; D is unclear. Sequenced: PBMCs or T cells enriched from blood (not recorded which). The CDR3 here is CASSQEAASEAFF. CDR3 nucleotide sequence: TGCGCCAGCAGCCAAGAGGCCGCATCTGAAGCTTTCTTT.